These 10 T cell receptor beta chains were all obtained from the same sample, sequenced in a study of blood T cell repertoires in COVID-19. Assay: immunoSEQ multiplex PCR; the TCRdb copy retains only in-frame clones and omits some. The repertoire includes some 70,000 clones, approximately 79% of them detected once, and about 10% sits in the top ten. The sample consisted of peripheral blood. The origin of the receptors is a woman in her forties or fifties with acute or convalescent COVID-19.

The gene calls are TRBV7-3 and TRBJ1-1; D is possibly TRBD1 (5 bases). This CDR3 is 15 amino acids long. Germline loops: CDR1 SGHTA, CDR2 FQGTGA. V shed 3 bases and J shed 2 bases, with 13 bases lying between them. CDR3 in DNA: TGTGCCAGCAGCTTGGTGGGGGGAGGAAACACTGAAGCTTTCTTT. It codes for CASSLVGGGNTEAFF.

This chain connects TRBV24-1 to TRBJ2-1; 7 positions match TRBD1. Germline V lookup: CDR1 KGHDR, CDR2 SFDVKD. Losses at the gene ends were 7 bases for V and 8 bases for J; bases not matched to a gene: 10. This CDR3 spans 14 amino acids. Written as DNA, the CDR3 is TGTGCCACCAGATCAACAGGGGCCGGGGATGAGCAGTTCTTC. As protein: CATRSTGAGDEQFF.

J is TRBJ2-3 and V is TRBV5-1, with 11 bases aligning to TRBD2. The germline V gene encodes CDR1 SGHRS and CDR2 YFSETQ. The CDR3 is 16 residues long. V shed 0 bases and J 4 bases; nucleotides not matched to a gene: 4. The CDR3 nucleotides are TGCGCCAGCAGCTTGGAACTAGCGGGGGATTCAGATACGCAGTATTTT. Translating it yields CASSLELAGDSDTQYF. Full variable domain (missing parts from reference TRBV5-1 and TRBJ2-3): KAGVTQTPRYLIKTRGQQVTLSCSPISGHRSVSWYQQTPGQGLQFLFEYFSETQRNKGNFPGRFSGRQFSNSRSEMNVSTLELGDSALYLCASSLELAGDSDTQYFGPGTRLTVL.

This clone was found a few times. The V gene is TRBV28, the J gene TRBJ1-5, with 8 bases identical to TRBD1. The CDR3 contains 15 residues. The germline V gene encodes CDR1 MDHEN and CDR2 SYDVKM. V lost 6 bases to trimming and J lost 2 bases; unmatched junction nucleotides: 6. CDR3 loop: CASRAQGVGNQPQHF. The DNA for the CDR3 is TGTGCCAGCAGAGCACAGGGGGTAGGCAATCAGCCCCAGCATTTT.

This clone was found once. The chain couples TRBV27 to TRBJ2-1; TRBD2 agrees at 9 bases. Losses at the gene ends were 5 bases for V and 3 bases for J; bases not matched to a gene: 8. The CDR3 consists of 16 residues. CDR1 and CDR2 from the germline V gene are MNHEY and SMNVEV (reference sequence). CDR3 loop: CASSPKRGEFYNEQFF. The CDR3 DNA reads as TGTGCCAGCAGTCCCAAGCGGGGGGAATTCTACAATGAGCAGTTCTTC.

This chain uses TRBV9 with TRBJ2-1; 7 positions agree with TRBD2. The V gene end was trimmed by 3 bases and the J gene end by 7 bases; junction bases not matched to a gene: 4. Germline V gene sequence: CDR1 SGDLS, CDR2 YYNGEE. This CDR3 is built from 13 residues. The CDR3 DNA sequence: TGTGCCAGCAGCGCCGGACTAGTGAATGAGCAGTTCTTC. It is translated as CASSAGLVNEQFF. The full variable domain, with the rest looked up from reference TRBV9 and TRBJ2-1, is DSGVTQTPKHLITATGQRVTLRCSPRSGDLSVYWYQQSLDQGLQFLIQYYNGEERAKGNILERFSAQQFPDLHSELNLSSLELGDSALYFCASSAGLVNEQFFGPGTRLTVL.

This rearrangement joins TRBV5-1 to TRBJ2-1, with a weak D call TRBD1 (6 bases). The CDR3 runs 18 residues. Germline V gene data show CDR1 as SGHRS and CDR2 as YFSETQ. The V gene lost 0 bases and the J gene lost 2 bases, with 18 bases spanning the gap. DNA for the CDR3: TGCGCCAGCAGCTTGGAATCTGTACGGGACATTGCCTACAATGAGCAGTTCTTC. It encodes CASSLESVRDIAYNEQFF.

J is TRBJ2-3 and V is TRBV24-1; D possibly corresponds to TRBD2 (6 bases). Germline lookup yields CDR1 KGHDR and CDR2 SFDVKD. Trimming cost V 2 bases and J 0 bases, with 11 bases left between them. The CDR3 sequence is 16 residues long. For the CDR3, the DNA is TGTGCCACCAGTGATTCTTGGACTACCAGCACAGATACGCAGTATTTT. It specifies CATSDSWTTSTDTQYF.

V gene TRBV4-3 combines with J gene TRBJ2-3; 14 bases are a match to TRBD2. Germline-derived CDR1 and CDR2 are LGHNA and YSLEER. The CDR3 covers 16 residues. J was trimmed by 4 bases and V by 8 bases; bases with no gene match: 8. The CDR3 reads CASRGSTSGRADTQYF. The CDR3 region has the DNA TGCGCCAGCCGGGGATCGACTAGCGGGAGGGCAGATACGCAGTATTTT.

The genes are TRBV19 and TRBJ1-1; D not resolved. Trimming removed 5 bases from V and 0 bases from J, with 10 bases in between. The CDR3 is 14 residues long. The germline V gene encodes CDR1 LNHDA and CDR2 SQIVND (reference sequence). For the CDR3, the DNA is TGTGCCAGTAGTGTCCGGGATTTGAACACTGAAGCTTTCTTT. Translating gives CASSVRDLNTEAFF.